The clone carrying this T cell receptor (beta chain) was observed many times. No antigen is known for it. This record belongs to a study of metastatic and nonmetastatic thyroid tumors. Study-wide context: From malignant and benign thyroid patients, repertoires in blood and in tumor or nodule tissue were compared.

Using MiXCR, TCRdb reanalyzed the PCR reads. The data contain tens of thousands of clones, more than 13% of them singletons. Until they underwent thyroid surgery, no patient had received any treatment. Study-level findings and limits: Significantly higher TCR beta diversity was reportedly seen in malignant thyroid tumors than benign nodules, in blood and tumor.

The source material was blood. This TCR was sampled from a female donor with papillary thyroid cancer or a benign thyroid nodule (not recorded which). Some clones in this sample may be carry-over from other donors' samples.

DNA for the CDR3: TGCGCCAGCAGCCAAGATCCAGCGGGAGGGAGCACAGATACGCAGTATTTT. Translated: CASSQDPAGGSTDTQYF. The V call is TRBV4-3, the J call TRBJ2-3; 10 bases agree with TRBD2. V was clipped by 0 bases and J by 0 bases; unmatched bases: 3. This CDR3 is built from 17 residues. CDR1 is LGHNA and CDR2 is YSLEER in the germline V gene.